The source of this T cell receptor beta chain is a study of blood T cell repertoires in COVID-19. Here immunoSEQ multiplex PCR was the method, and the copy in TCRdb shows in-frame clones only, minus some. The sample holds over 350,000 clones; around 90% are singletons and the top ten take almost 2%. CDR1 SGHTA and CDR2 FQGNSA come from the germline V gene. Trimming removed 4 bases from V and 5 bases from J; junction bases left unmatched: 8. The CDR3 contains 16 residues. The sequence was obtained from a woman under 30 with acute COVID-19. Sequenced: PBMCs or T cells enriched from blood (not recorded which). The V call is TRBV7-2, the J call TRBJ2-3; TRBD2 matches at 11 bases. The CDR3 region has the DNA TGTGCCAGCAGCTCGAGGGTTCTAGCGGGGGGAGATACGCAGTATTTT. Translated, it gives CASSSRVLAGGDTQYF. Using reference TRBV7-2 and TRBJ2-3 for the parts outside the CDR3, the full variable domain is GAGVSQSPSNKVTEKGKDVELRCDPISGHTALYWYRQSLGQGLEFLIYFQGNSAPDKSGLPSDRFSAERTGGSVSTLTIQRTQQEDSAVYLCASSSRVLAGGDTQYFGPGTRLTVL.